These 25 T cell receptor beta chains were sequenced from one sample in a study of shared clonotypes between healthy human individuals. The method was immunoSEQ multiplex PCR; TCRdb's version includes in-frame clones alone and lacks a portion of them. The sample has around 2.1 million clones, 85% to 95% seen once. As defined, naive CD8 cells were CD45RO-negative and positively selected for CCR7, with terminally differentiated effector memory CD45RA+ cells excluded. Sequencing used naive CD8+ T cells from PBMCs. The receptors come from a man aged 18 to 35 in good health. Some clones in this sample may be carry-over from other donors' samples.

The genes are TRBV23-1 and TRBJ2-3; TRBD2 matches 13 bases. TRBV23-1 falls under the ORF class, with uncertain function. The CDR3 sequence is 18 residues long. V was pared by 0 bases and J by 4 bases, with 7 bases of the junction left unmatched. The CDR3 protein is CASSQSPGLAGVADTQYF. CDR3 DNA: TGCGCCAGCAGTCAATCCCCTGGACTAGCGGGAGTAGCAGATACGCAGTATTTT.

This clone was seen a few times. Within the sample, other DNA sequences also encode this same CDR3. The gene calls are TRBV30 and TRBJ1-1; D is perhaps TRBD1 (5 bases). The CDR3 loop spans 14 amino acids. The V end lost 0 bases, the J end lost 5 bases, and 13 bases lay between the germline ends. CDR1 and CDR2 (germline): GTSNPN, SVGIG (reference sequence). The CDR3 region is CAWSVPLGGTEAFF. The CDR3 DNA follows: TGTGCCTGGAGTGTTCCCTTGGGGGGGACTGAAGCTTTCTTT.

V is TRBV28 and J is TRBJ2-7, with unresolved D. V lost 3 bases and J 3 bases, leaving 12 bases between the germline ends. CDR3 length equals 14 residues. Germline V gives CDR1 MDHEN, CDR2 SYDVKM. The CDR3 sequence is CASSFEWLGYEQYF. CDR3 coding DNA: TGTGCCAGCAGTTTTGAATGGCTTGGCTACGAGCAGTACTTC.

V usage is TRBV6-5 and J usage is TRBJ2-7; 11 positions agree with TRBD2. The germline V gene has CDR1 MNHEY and CDR2 SVGAGI. This CDR3 comprises 14 residues. Losses at the gene ends were 5 bases for V and 6 bases for J; bases not matched to a gene: 6. In DNA, the CDR3 is TGTGCCAGCAGTCAACTAGCGGGAGCGATCGAGCAGTACTTC. Protein: CASSQLAGAIEQYF.

This chain uses TRBV5-4 with TRBJ1-2, with D perhaps TRBD1 (5 bases). Trimming pared 3 bases from V and 3 bases from J, leaving 15 bases between. The CDR3 is 15 residues long. The germline V gene encodes CDR1 SGHNT and CDR2 YYREEE (reference sequence). Here the CDR3 reads CASSSRDLDYYGYTF. The CDR3 coding sequence is TGTGCCAGCAGCTCCCGGGACCTAGACTACTATGGCTACACCTTC.

This sequence joins TRBV28 and TRBJ2-1; weak D call: TRBD2 (5 bases). The germline gives CDR1 MDHEN, CDR2 SYDVKM. The CDR3 runs to 12 residues. Trimming removed 6 bases from V and 13 bases from J, with 16 bases in between. CDR3 nucleotides: TGTGCCAGCAGCTATCCGGGGAATAGCCAGTTCTTC. Its translation is CASSYPGNSQFF.

In this sample, this clone turned up once. The chain uses TRBV5-1 and TRBJ1-1; a weak D match, TRBD1 (5 bases). The germline V and J ends were trimmed by 4 bases and 0 bases, with 13 bases remaining between them. The V gene's germline CDR1 is SGHRS and CDR2 YFSETQ. The CDR3 is 15 amino acids. CDR3 coding DNA: TGCGCCAGCAGCGAGGACAACCCCATGAACACTGAAGCTTTCTTT. Its protein is CASSEDNPMNTEAFF. Complete variable domain (other parts from reference TRBV5-1 and TRBJ1-1): KAGVTQTPRYLIKTRGQQVTLSCSPISGHRSVSWYQQTPGQGLQFLFEYFSETQRNKGNFPGRFSGRQFSNSRSEMNVSTLELGDSALYLCASSEDNPMNTEAFFGQGTRLTVV.

The chain combines TRBV5-1 with TRBJ2-7; D gene unclear. This CDR3 comprises 10 residues. V lost 0 bases and J lost 7, with 2 bases in between. The germline V gene has CDR1 SGHRS and CDR2 YFSETQ. CDR3 residues: CASSLVEQYF. In DNA form, the CDR3 reads TGCGCCAGCAGCTTGGTGGAGCAGTACTTC.

The genes are TRBV28 and TRBJ2-1; possibly TRBD2 for D (5 bases). The CDR3 has 14 residues. V lost 2 bases, J lost 8 bases, and 13 bases lay in between. Germline V gene sequence: CDR1 MDHEN, CDR2 SYDVKM. CDR3 protein: CASSLLAWVHEQFF. The CDR3 DNA follows: TGTGCCAGCAGTTTACTAGCCTGGGTGCATGAGCAGTTCTTC. The full variable domain, rest sourced from reference TRBV28 and TRBJ2-1, is DVKVTQSSRYLVKRTGEKVFLECVQDMDHENMFWYRQDPGLGLRLIYFSYDVKMKEKGDIPEGYSVSREKKERFSLILESASTNQTSMYLCASSLLAWVHEQFFGPGTRLTVL.

This chain's CDR3 is CASSLRAGIRRETQYF. In DNA, the CDR3 is TGTGCCAGCAGTTTAAGGGCAGGGATAAGGAGAGAGACCCAGTACTTC. The genes are TRBV28 and TRBJ2-5; a possible D gene is TRBD1 (5 bases). V dropped 2 bases and J dropped 4 bases, with 17 bases sitting between them. The germline CDR1 and CDR2 sequences are MDHEN and SYDVKM. The CDR3 sequence is 16 residues long.

This sequence joins TRBV27 and TRBJ2-7; D not certain. This CDR3 contains 15 residues. The V end lost 5 bases, the J end lost 0 bases, and 14 bases lay between the germline ends. Germline V gene data show CDR1 as MNHEY and CDR2 as SMNVEV (reference sequence). Written as DNA, the CDR3 is TGTGCCAGCAGTCCTCCCGACCTTGTCTCCTACGAGCAGTACTTC. Encoded protein: CASSPPDLVSYEQYF.

This sequence joins TRBV16 and TRBJ2-3, with 11 bases lining up with TRBD2. Germline CDR1 and CDR2: KGHSY and FQNENV. Unmatched junction bases numbered 10, after V lost 4 bases and J lost 4 bases. This CDR3 has 17 residues. This CDR3 reads CASSLIDLAGGPDTQYF. The CDR3 coding sequence is TGTGCCAGCAGCCTCATAGACCTAGCGGGAGGCCCAGATACGCAGTATTTT. The whole variable domain, filled in from reference TRBV16 and TRBJ2-3, reads GEEVAQTPKHLVRGEGQKAKLYCAPIKGHSYVFWYQQVLKNEFKFLISFQNENVFDETGMPKERFSAKCLPNSPCSLEIQATKLEDSAVYFCASSLIDLAGGPDTQYFGPGTRLTVL.

The rearrangement uses TRBV10-2 and TRBJ1-5, with D unclear. V gave up 5 bases and J gave up 6 bases, with 26 bases separating them. Germline lookup yields CDR1 WSHSY and CDR2 SAAADI. The CDR3 extends over 18 amino acids. This CDR3 is CASSRGTVGLLASQPQHF. DNA of the CDR3: TGCGCCAGCAGTCGAGGAACCGTGGGCCTACTGGCAAGTCAGCCCCAGCATTTT.

The chain recombines TRBV6-1 with TRBJ2-5; the match to TRBD2 covers 9 bases. Losses at the gene ends were 5 bases for V and 2 bases for J; bases not matched to a gene: 6. Germline V CDR1 and CDR2: MNHNS, SASEGT. This CDR3 region has 15 residues. The CDR3 loop reads CASSKGLALQETQYF. CDR3 DNA: TGTGCCAGCAGTAAAGGACTAGCGCTACAAGAGACCCAGTACTTC.

In regard to this clone: Other DNA sequences of this sample code for an identical CDR3. The chain is built from TRBV19 and TRBJ2-1, with TRBD1 matching over 8 bases. Per the germline V gene, CDR1 is LNHDA and CDR2 is SQIVND (reference sequence). The CDR3 covers 14 residues. Trimming cost V 8 bases and J 1 base; bases outside gene matches: 4. The CDR3 nucleotides are TGTGCCAGTTCCCACAGGGGGTCCTACAATGAGCAGTTCTTC. This codes for CASSHRGSYNEQFF.

The chain recombines TRBV7-2 with TRBJ2-7; TRBD2 aligns across 8 bases. This CDR3 comprises 16 residues. V was clipped by 5 bases and J by 4 bases; unmatched bases: 13. CDR1 is SGHTA and CDR2 is FQGNSA in the germline V gene. The CDR3 loop is CASSLLAGASPYEQYF. In nucleotides, the CDR3 is TGTGCCAGCAGCCTTCTAGCGGGTGCTTCTCCTTACGAGCAGTACTTC. Drawing the rest from reference TRBV7-2 and TRBJ2-7, the complete variable domain is GAGVSQSPSNKVTEKGKDVELRCDPISGHTALYWYRQSLGQGLEFLIYFQGNSAPDKSGLPSDRFSAERTGGSVSTLTIQRTQQEDSAVYLCASSLLAGASPYEQYFGPGTRLTVT.

In DNA form, the CDR3 reads TGTGCCAGCAGTTATTATAGCGGGAGCGGCGAGACCCAGTACTTC. Translation: CASSYYSGSGETQYF. This chain uses TRBV11-2 with TRBJ2-5; 9 bases line up with TRBD2. CDR3 length: 15 amino acids. V lost 6 bases, J lost 5 bases, and 10 bases stayed unmatched. Germline CDR1 is SGHAT and CDR2 is FQNNGV. The full variable domain, its missing parts supplied by reference TRBV11-2 and TRBJ2-5, is EAGVAQSPRYKIIEKRQSVAFWCNPISGHATLYWYQQILGQGPKLLIQFQNNGVVDDSQLPKDRFSAERLKGVDSTLKIQPAKLEDSAVYLCASSYYSGSGETQYFGPGTRLLVL.

The chain recombines TRBV27 with TRBJ1-5; D call uncertain. Trimming pared 6 bases from V and 3 bases from J, leaving 9 bases between. The CDR3 is 13 amino acids. Germline-derived CDR1 and CDR2 are MNHEY and SMNVEV (reference sequence). The CDR3 reads CASRDFYNQPQHF. The CDR3 region has the DNA TGTGCCAGCAGGGACTTCTACAATCAGCCCCAGCATTTT.

The chain couples TRBV7-6 to TRBJ1-3; no reliable D call. V was shortened by 0 bases and J by 7 bases, with 19 bases between the two germline ends. The CDR3 sequence is 17 residues long. CDR1 and CDR2 (germline): SGHVS, FNYEAQ. CDR3: CASSLALWGSGGNTIYF. Here the CDR3 DNA reads TGTGCCAGCAGCTTAGCGCTCTGGGGTAGTGGTGGTAACACCATATATTTT.

Turning to this clone: Other DNA variants within this sample encode the same CDR3. The chain couples TRBV18 to TRBJ2-3; tentative D call: TRBD2 (6 bases). The CDR3 length is 14 residues. Germline loops: CDR1 KGHSH, CDR2 LQKENI. The V and J ends lost 4 bases and 0 bases respectively, with 8 bases between them. CDR3 protein: CASSLGTSTDTQYF. CDR3 coding DNA: TGTGCCAGCTCACTCGGGACTAGCACAGATACGCAGTATTTT.

The rearrangement links TRBV4-3 to TRBJ2-7; 8 bases fit TRBD1. Germline V gene lookup returns CDR1 LGHNA and CDR2 YSLEER. This CDR3 region has 14 residues. Losses at the gene ends were 1 base for V and 6 bases for J; bases not matched to a gene: 5. The CDR3 DNA is TGCGCCAGCAGCCAAGCTAGGACAGGGACCGAGCAGTACTTC. Residues: CASSQARTGTEQYF.

This clone was counted once. The chain has TRBV5-8 and TRBJ2-7, with D unclear. Trimming removed 4 bases at V and 4 bases at J, with 12 bases between. This CDR3 has 13 residues. Germline CDR1 and CDR2: SGHTS and YDEGEE. The chain's CDR3 is CASSPRNTYEQYF. The CDR3 nucleotides read TGTGCCAGCAGCCCCCGGAATACTTACGAGCAGTACTTC.

The chain joins TRBV19 to TRBJ2-4; TRBD1 might be the D (7 bases). Trimming left V 5 bases short and J 0 bases short, with 14 bases between. Germline V CDR1 and CDR2: LNHDA, SQIVND (reference sequence). The CDR3 contains 16 residues. CDR3 coding DNA: TGTGCCAGTAGTGGCGGGACAGTTTTAGCCAAAAACATTCAGTACTTC. Protein sequence: CASSGGTVLAKNIQYF.

The chain combines TRBV4-3 with TRBJ1-1; D is ambiguous. The CDR3 totals 15 residues. Germline V gives CDR1 LGHNA, CDR2 YSLEER. The V and J ends lost 0 bases and 2 bases respectively, with 10 bases between them. This CDR3 reads CASSQDRGSNTEAFF. The CDR3 bases are TGCGCCAGCAGCCAAGATCGAGGCAGCAACACTGAAGCTTTCTTT.

V and J are TRBV6-6 and TRBJ2-7, with D unclear. This CDR3 contains 13 residues. CDR1 and CDR2 (germline): MNHNY, SVGAGI (reference sequence). V shed 0 bases and J shed 4 bases, with 7 bases lying between them. In DNA form, the CDR3 reads TGTGCCAGCAGTTACTCGAAAGAGTACGAGCAGTACTTC. Residues: CASSYSKEYEQYF.